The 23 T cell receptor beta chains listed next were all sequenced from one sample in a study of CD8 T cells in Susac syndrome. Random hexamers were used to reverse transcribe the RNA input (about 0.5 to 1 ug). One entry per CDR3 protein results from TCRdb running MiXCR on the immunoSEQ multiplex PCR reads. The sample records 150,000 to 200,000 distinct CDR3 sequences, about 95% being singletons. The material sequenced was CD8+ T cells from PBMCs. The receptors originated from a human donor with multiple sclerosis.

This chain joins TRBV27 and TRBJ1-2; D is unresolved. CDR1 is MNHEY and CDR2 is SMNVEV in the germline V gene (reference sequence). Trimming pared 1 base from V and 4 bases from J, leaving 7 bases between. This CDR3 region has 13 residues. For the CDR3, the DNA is TGTGCCAGCAGTTTATTAGGCGGCTATGGCTACACCTTC. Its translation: CASSLLGGYGYTF.

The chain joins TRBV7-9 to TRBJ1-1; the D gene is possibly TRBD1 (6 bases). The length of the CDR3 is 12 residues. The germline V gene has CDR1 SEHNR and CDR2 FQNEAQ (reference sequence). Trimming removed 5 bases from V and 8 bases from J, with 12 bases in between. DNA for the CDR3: TGTGCCAGCAGCGGAGGGACAATAGAAGCTTTCTTT. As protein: CASSGGTIEAFF.

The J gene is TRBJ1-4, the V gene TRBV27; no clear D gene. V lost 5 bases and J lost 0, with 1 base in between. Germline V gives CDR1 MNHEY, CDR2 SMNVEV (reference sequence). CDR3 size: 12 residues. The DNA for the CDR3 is TGTGCCAGCAGTGCAACTAATGAAAAACTGTTTTTT. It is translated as CASSATNEKLFF.

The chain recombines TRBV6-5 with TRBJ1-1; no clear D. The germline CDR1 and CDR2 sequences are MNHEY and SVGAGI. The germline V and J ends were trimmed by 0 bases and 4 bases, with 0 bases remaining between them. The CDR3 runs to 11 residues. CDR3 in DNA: TGTGCCAGCAGTTACTCCACTGAAGCTTTCTTT. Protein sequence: CASSYSTEAFF.

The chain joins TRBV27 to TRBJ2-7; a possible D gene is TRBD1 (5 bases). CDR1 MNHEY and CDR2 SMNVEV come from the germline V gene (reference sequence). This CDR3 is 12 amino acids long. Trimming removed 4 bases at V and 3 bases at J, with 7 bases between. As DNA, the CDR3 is TGTGCCAGCAGTTCAGGGATCTACGAGCAGTACTTC. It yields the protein CASSSGIYEQYF.

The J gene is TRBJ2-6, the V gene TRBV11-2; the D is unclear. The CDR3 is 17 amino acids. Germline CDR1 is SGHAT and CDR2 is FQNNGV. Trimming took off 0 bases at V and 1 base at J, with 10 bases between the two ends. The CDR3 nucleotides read TGTGCCAGCAGCTTAGACCCACCCGGGTCTGGGGCCAACGTCCTGACTTTC. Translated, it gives CASSLDPPGSGANVLTF.

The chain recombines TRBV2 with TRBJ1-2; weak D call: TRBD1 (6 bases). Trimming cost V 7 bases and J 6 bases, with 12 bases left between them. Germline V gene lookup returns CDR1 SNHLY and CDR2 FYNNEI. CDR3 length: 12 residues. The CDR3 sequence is CASTGGRNGYTF. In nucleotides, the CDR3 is TGTGCCAGCACTGGGGGCCGGAATGGCTACACCTTC.

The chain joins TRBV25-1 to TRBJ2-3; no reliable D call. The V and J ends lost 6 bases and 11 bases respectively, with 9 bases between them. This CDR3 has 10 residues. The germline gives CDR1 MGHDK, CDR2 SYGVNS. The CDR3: CASRGDGQYF. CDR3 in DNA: TGTGCCAGCAGGGGCGACGGGCAGTATTTT.

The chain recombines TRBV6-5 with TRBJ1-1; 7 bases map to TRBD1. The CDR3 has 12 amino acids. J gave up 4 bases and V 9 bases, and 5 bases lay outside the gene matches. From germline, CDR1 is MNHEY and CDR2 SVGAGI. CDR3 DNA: TGTGCCAGTTTACAGGGGAGCACTGAAGCTTTCTTT. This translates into CASLQGSTEAFF.

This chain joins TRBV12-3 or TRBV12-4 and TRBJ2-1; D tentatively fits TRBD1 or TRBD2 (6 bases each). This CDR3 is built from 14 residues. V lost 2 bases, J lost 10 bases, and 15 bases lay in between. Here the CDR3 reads CASSLTQGGSEQFF. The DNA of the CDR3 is TGTGCCAGCAGTTTAACACAGGGAGGTTCCGAGCAGTTCTTC.

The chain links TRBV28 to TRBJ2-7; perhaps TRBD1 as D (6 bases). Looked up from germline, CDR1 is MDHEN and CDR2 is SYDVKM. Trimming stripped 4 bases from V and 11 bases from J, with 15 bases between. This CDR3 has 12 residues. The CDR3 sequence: CASSSRGPAEYF. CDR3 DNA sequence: TGTGCCAGCAGTTCCAGGGGCCCGGCGGAGTACTTC. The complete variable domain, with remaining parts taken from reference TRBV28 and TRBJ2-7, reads DVKVTQSSRYLVKRTGEKVFLECVQDMDHENMFWYRQDPGLGLRLIYFSYDVKMKEKGDIPEGYSVSREKKERFSLILESASTNQTSMYLCASSSRGPAEYFGPGTRLTVT.

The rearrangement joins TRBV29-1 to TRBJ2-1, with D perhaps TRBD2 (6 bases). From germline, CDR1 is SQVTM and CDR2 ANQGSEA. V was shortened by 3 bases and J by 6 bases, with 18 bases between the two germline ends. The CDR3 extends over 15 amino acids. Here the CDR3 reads CSVDLGPRGGNEQFF. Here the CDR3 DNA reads TGCAGCGTTGACCTGGGACCGCGGGGTGGCAATGAGCAGTTCTTC.

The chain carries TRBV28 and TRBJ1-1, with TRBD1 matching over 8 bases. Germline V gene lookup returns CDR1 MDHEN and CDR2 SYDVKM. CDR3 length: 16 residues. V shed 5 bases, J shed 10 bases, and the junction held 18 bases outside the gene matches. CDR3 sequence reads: CASSHRTWDRTLGAFF. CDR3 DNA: TGTGCCAGCAGTCACCGCACCTGGGACAGGACTCTTGGAGCTTTCTTT.

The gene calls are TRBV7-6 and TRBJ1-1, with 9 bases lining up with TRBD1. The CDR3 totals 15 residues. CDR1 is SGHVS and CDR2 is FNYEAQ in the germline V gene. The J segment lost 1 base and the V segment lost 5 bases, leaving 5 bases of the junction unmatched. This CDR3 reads CASSAGQGTNTEAFF. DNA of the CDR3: TGTGCCAGCAGCGCCGGACAGGGGACGAACACTGAAGCTTTCTTT.

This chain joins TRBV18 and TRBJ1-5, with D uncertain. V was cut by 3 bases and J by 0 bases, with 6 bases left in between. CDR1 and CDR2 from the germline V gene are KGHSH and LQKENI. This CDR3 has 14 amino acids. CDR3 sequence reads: CASSPVYSNQPQHF. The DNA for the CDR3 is TGTGCCAGCTCACCCGTTTATAGCAATCAGCCCCAGCATTTT.

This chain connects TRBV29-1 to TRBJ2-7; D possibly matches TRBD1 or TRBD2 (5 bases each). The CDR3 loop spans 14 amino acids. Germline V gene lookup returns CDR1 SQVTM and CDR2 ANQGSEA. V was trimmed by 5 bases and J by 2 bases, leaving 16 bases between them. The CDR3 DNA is TGCAGCGTTTCCCCTGAGGGGCTTCCCTACGAGCAGTACTTC. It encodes CSVSPEGLPYEQYF.

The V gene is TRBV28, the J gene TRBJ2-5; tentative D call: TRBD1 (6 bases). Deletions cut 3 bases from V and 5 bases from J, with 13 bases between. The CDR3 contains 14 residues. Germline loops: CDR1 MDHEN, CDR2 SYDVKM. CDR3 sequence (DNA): TGTGCCAGCAGTTTTCTGACAGGCCCCGAGACCCAGTACTTC. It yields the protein CASSFLTGPETQYF.

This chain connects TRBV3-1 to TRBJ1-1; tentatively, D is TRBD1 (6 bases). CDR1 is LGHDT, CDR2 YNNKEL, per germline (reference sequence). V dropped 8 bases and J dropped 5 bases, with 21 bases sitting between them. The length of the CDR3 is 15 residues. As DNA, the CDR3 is TGTGCCAGCGGTGCGCGGGGGGCCGGATGGACTGAAGCTTTCTTT. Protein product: CASGARGAGWTEAFF.

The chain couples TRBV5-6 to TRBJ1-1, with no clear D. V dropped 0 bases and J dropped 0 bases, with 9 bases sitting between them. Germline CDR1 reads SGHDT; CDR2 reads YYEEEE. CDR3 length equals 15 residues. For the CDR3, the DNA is TGTGCCAGCAGCTTGGAGGCCAGGATGAACACTGAAGCTTTCTTT. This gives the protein CASSLEARMNTEAFF.

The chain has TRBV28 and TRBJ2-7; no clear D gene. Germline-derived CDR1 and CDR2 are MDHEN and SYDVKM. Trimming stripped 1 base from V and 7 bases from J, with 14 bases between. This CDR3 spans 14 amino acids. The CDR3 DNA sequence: TGTGCCAGCAGTTTATCCCTTAGCCCCATTGAGCAGTACTTC. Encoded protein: CASSLSLSPIEQYF.

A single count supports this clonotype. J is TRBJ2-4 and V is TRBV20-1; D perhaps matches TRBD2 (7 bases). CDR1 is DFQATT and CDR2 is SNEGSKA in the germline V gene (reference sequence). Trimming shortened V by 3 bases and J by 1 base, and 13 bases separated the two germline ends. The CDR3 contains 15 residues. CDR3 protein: CSARSAGAAKNIQYF. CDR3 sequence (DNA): TGCAGTGCTAGGTCGGCGGGGGCGGCCAAAAACATTCAGTACTTC.

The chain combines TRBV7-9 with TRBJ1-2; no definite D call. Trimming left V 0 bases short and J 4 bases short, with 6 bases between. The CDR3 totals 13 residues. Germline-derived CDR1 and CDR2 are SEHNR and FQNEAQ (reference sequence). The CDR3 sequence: CASSLARSYGYTF. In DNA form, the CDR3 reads TGTGCCAGCAGCTTAGCGAGGTCCTATGGCTACACCTTC.

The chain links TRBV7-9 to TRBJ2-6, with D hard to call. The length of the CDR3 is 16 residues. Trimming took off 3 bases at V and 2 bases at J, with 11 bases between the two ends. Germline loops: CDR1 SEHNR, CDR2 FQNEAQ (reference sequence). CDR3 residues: CASSFSSSPGANVLTF. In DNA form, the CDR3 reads TGTGCCAGCAGCTTCAGCTCATCTCCTGGGGCCAACGTCCTGACTTTC.